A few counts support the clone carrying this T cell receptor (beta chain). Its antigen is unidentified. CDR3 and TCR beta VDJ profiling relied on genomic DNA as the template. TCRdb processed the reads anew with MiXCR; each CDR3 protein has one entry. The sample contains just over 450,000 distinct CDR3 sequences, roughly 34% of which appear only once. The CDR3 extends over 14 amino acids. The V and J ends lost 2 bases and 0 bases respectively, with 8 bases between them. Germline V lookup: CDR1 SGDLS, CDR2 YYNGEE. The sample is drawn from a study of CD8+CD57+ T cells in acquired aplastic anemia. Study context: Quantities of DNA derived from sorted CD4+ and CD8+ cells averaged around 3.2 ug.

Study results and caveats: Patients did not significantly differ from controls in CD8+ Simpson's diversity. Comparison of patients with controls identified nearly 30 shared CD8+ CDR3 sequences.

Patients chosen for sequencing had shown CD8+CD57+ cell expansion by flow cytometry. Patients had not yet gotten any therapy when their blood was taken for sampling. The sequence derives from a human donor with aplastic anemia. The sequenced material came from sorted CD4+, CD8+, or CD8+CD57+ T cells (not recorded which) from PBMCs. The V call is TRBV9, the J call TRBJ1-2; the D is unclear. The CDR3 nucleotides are TGTGCCAGCAGCGTTGGGAGCTCTAACTATGGCTACACCTTC. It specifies CASSVGSSNYGYTF.